The clone carrying this T cell receptor (beta chain) was counted at least ten times. The sample originates from a study of T cells in Graves' hyperthyroidism and ophthalmopathy. Study background: Pretreatment peripheral blood was obtained at initial diagnosis.

Ophthalmopathy cases met thresholds of Clinical Activity Score at least 3, NOSPECS grade at least 4 and duration under 3 months. Cells are PBMCs isolated from roughly 9.2 ml of fresh blood. TCR beta CDR3 sequences were amplified from RNA transcripts. Initially, a first-round RT-PCR of the TCR CDR3 employed the HTBI primer set. Using its own MiXCR run on the multiplex PCR reads, TCRdb lists one record per CDR3 protein. In the table there are under 600,000 distinct CDR3 sequences, approximately 15% of which are singletons. V dropped 10 bases and J dropped 5 bases, with 20 bases sitting between them. Germline CDR1 reads MNHNS; CDR2 reads SASEGT. This CDR3 spans 14 amino acids.

The sequence was obtained from a woman aged 40 to 50 with Graves' ophthalmopathy. The chain couples TRBV6-1 to TRBJ1-1, with TRBD1 as a possible D gene (6 bases). Sample: blood. This chain's CDR3 is CAISLGGGRTEAFF. CDR3 sequence (DNA): TGTGCCATCTCCCTGGGGGGGGGGCGAACTGAAGCTTTCTTT.